This T cell receptor beta chain was identified during a study of blood T cell repertoires in COVID-19. Some clones are missing from TCRdb's copy, which holds only in-frame ones; the method was immunoSEQ multiplex PCR. Of about 46,000 clones in the sample, approximately 90% were seen once. Only one count was recorded for this clone. With V trimmed by 4 bases and J by 7 bases, 15 bases remained unmatched. Germline V gene data show CDR1 as SGDLS and CDR2 as YYNGEE. The CDR3 is made up of 18 amino acids. The TCR comes from a man aged 45 to 65 with acute or convalescent COVID-19. The sequencing sample was made of peripheral blood. The chain links TRBV9 to TRBJ1-6; TRBD1 matches 9 bases. CDR3 bases: TGTGCCAGCAGCCCGGATTCCGGGACAGGGAACTCGAATTCACCCCTCCACTTT. Translation gives CASSPDSGTGNSNSPLHF.